The rows below give T cell receptor beta chains drawn from one sample of a study of shared clonotypes between healthy human individuals. The data were produced by immunoSEQ multiplex PCR, yet TCRdb's version contains in-frame clones alone and is incomplete. The sample consists of 550,000 to 700,000 clones, 55% to 85% of them appearing once. The sequenced sample was memory CD4+ T cells sorted from blood. Receptors were obtained from a woman in her 30s in good health. Both conserved end residues are part of each CDR3. The order of the fields is V gene, D gene, J gene, CDR3 protein, CDR3 DNA. D genes are given only for firm matches.

>TRBV28|-|TRBJ2-7
CASSPGTHEQYF
TGTGCCAGCAGTCCAGGGACCCACGAGCAGTACTTC
>TRBV5-6|-|TRBJ2-5
CASSWTNQETQYF
TGTGCCAGCAGCTGGACAAACCAAGAGACCCAGTACTTC
>TRBV28|-|TRBJ2-2
CASSPGEQSTGELFF
TGTGCCAGCAGTCCGGGGGAACAGAGTACCGGGGAGCTGTTTTTT
>TRBV18|-|TRBJ2-7
CASSPPASEGEQYF
TGTGCCAGCTCACCACCAGCCTCGGAGGGGGAGCAGTACTTC
>TRBV11-2|TRBD1|TRBJ1-3
CASSLHAGQIRNTIYF
TGTGCCAGCAGCTTACATGCGGGACAGATAAGAAACACCATATATTTT
>TRBV6-5|-|TRBJ1-1
CATLPRGRIAEAFF
TGTGCCACCCTCCCTCGGGGGCGGATAGCTGAAGCTTTCTTT
>TRBV2|TRBD2|TRBJ2-2
CASSVGEGRSTGELFF
TGTGCCAGCAGTGTGGGGGAGGGGCGCAGCACCGGGGAGCTGTTTTTT
>TRBV29-1|-|TRBJ2-3
CSVASGTSTDTQYF
TGCAGCGTAGCGAGCGGAACTAGCACAGATACGCAGTATTTT
>TRBV7-6|-|TRBJ2-2
CASSLAWGVMAGELFF
TGTGCCAGCAGCTTGGCTTGGGGGGTGATGGCTGGGGAGCTGTTTTTT
>TRBV2|-|TRBJ1-5
CASAMGGSQPQHF
TGTGCCAGCGCGATGGGGGGCAGTCAGCCCCAGCATTTT
>TRBV9|TRBD1|TRBJ1-2
CASSVESGGEIGYTF
TGTGCCAGCAGCGTAGAGTCAGGGGGCGAAATTGGCTACACCTTC
>TRBV6-4|TRBD1|TRBJ2-7
CASLRDRSYEQYF
TGTGCCAGTCTCCGGGACAGAAGCTACGAGCAGTACTTC